The 2 T cell receptor beta chains given below trace back to one sample, sequenced in a study of shared clonotypes between healthy human individuals. Clones were read by immunoSEQ multiplex PCR, and TCRdb kept only the in-frame ones, dropping some. This sample yields 1.5 million to 1.9 million clones, of which approximately 98% are seen a single time; about 0.45% belongs to the top ten. Sequences were obtained from naive CD4+ T cells sorted from blood. This sample's subset: CD45RA+ positively selected. All receptors derive from a man between 25 and 39 years old in good health.

This clone was observed a single time. The CDR3 region is CASSLSGLAGGAGANVLTF. The CDR3 coding sequence is TGCGCCAGCAGCTTGTCCGGACTAGCGGGAGGGGCTGGGGCCAACGTCCTGACTTTC. The chain employs TRBV5-1 and TRBJ2-6, with 15 bases fitting TRBD2. The germline V gene has CDR1 SGHRS and CDR2 YFSETQ. This CDR3 comprises 19 residues. V was pared by 1 base and J by 2 bases, with 4 bases of the junction left unmatched. The full variable domain, with the rest looked up from reference TRBV5-1 and TRBJ2-6, is KAGVTQTPRYLIKTRGQQVTLSCSPISGHRSVSWYQQTPGQGLQFLFEYFSETQRNKGNFPGRFSGRQFSNSRSEMNVSTLELGDSALYLCASSLSGLAGGAGANVLTFGAGSRLTVL.

CDR3: CASSEPSGRSYNEQFF. The DNA for the CDR3 is TGTGCCAGCAGTGAACCTAGCGGGAGATCCTACAATGAGCAGTTCTTC. This rearrangement joins TRBV25-1 to TRBJ2-1; 10 positions agree with TRBD2. Germline V gene data show CDR1 as MGHDK and CDR2 as SYGVNS. CDR3 length equals 16 residues. J lost 1 base, V lost 2 bases, and 2 bases had no gene match.